This T cell receptor (beta chain) was identified during a study of cytomegalovirus exposure and HLA in healthy donors. V was clipped by 4 bases and J by 3 bases, with 6 bases between them. Germline V gene sequence: CDR1 SNHLY, CDR2 FYNNEI. The CDR3 is 12 residues long. Generated by immunoSEQ multiplex PCR, the TCRdb table keeps only in-frame clones and is missing some. The table has approximately 110,000 clones, around 94% seen once. The rearrangement uses TRBV2 and TRBJ1-1; D call uncertain. The specimen was PBMCs. The TCR comes from a woman aged 18-29 years in good health and CMV-seronegative. As DNA, the CDR3 is TGTGCCAGCAGTGTGGAGGACACTGAAGCTTTCTTT. Translating gives CASSVEDTEAFF.